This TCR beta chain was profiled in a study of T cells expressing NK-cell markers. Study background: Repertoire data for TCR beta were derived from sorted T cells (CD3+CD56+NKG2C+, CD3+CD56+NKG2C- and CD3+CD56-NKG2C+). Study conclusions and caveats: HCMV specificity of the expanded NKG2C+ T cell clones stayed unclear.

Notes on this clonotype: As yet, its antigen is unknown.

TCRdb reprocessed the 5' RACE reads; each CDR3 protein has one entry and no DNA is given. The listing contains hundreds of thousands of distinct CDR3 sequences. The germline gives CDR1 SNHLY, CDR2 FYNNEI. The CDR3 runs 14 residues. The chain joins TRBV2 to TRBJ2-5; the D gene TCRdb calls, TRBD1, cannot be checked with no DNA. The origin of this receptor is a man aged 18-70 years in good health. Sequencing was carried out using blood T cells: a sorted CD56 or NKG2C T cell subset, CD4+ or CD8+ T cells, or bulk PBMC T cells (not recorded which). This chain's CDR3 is CASSGMTGGETQYF.